The source of this TCR beta chain is a study of blood T cell repertoires in COVID-19. Overall study context: The United States, Italy and Spain were the sources of the acute and convalescent COVID-19 samples. Nucleic acid was either cDNA or gDNA, and it came from T cells, B-cell-depleted T cells, or PBMCs.

Germline-derived CDR1 and CDR2 are SEHNR and FQNEAQ (reference sequence). The CDR3 totals 15 residues. V lost 2 bases and J lost 4, with 13 bases in between. Here immunoSEQ multiplex PCR was the method, and the copy in TCRdb shows in-frame clones only, minus some. This sample has about 270,000 clones, with just over 90% found just once. Across about two dozen US areas, participants ranged in age from roughly 18 to 95 years. The specimen was PBMCs or T cells enriched from blood (not recorded which). The V call is TRBV7-9, the J call TRBJ2-3; TRBD2 is a possible D gene (7 bases). The receptor was derived from a woman aged 40-49 years with acute COVID-19. This CDR3 is CASSLRGGSADTQYF. The CDR3, as DNA: TGTGCCAGCAGCTTAAGGGGGGGAAGTGCAGATACGCAGTATTTT.